What follows describes a single T cell receptor (beta chain). Its target is not known. The PCR used 60 V beta and 13 J beta primers. Profiling relied on immunoSEQ multiplex PCR, and the TCRdb table lists in-frame clones only, not all of them. This table has about 65,000 clones, 86% appearing once. This specimen comes from a study of glioma-infiltrating T cells after dendritic cell vaccination. Study overall: Glioblastoma patients came from Phase I and II dendritic cell vaccination trials.

Indicated time point: after dendritic cell vaccination, including at tumor progression/relapse. Germline V lookup: CDR1 WSHSY, CDR2 SAAADI. The V and J ends lost 3 bases and 4 bases respectively, with 3 bases between them. This CDR3 spans 11 amino acids. General observations from the study: Complete blood and tumor specimen sets were limited to few patients. No direct clonality-survival link was found; a diverse polyclonal response may matter.

The chain recombines TRBV10-2 with TRBJ2-5; D remains unclear. This receptor was identified in a human donor with glioblastoma. Sequencing was performed on blood, taken after dendritic cell vaccination. The CDR3 bases are TGCGCCAGCAGTGATAGAGAGACCCAGTACTTC. Translated, it gives CASSDRETQYF.